This T cell receptor (beta chain) emerged from a study of radiotherapy plus CTLA-4 blockade in lung cancer (dated by TCRdb to 2016 to 2019). With regard to the full study: Objective responses were observed in 18% of enrolled patients, and disease control was achieved in approximately 32%. Results and caveats for the whole study, not just this receptor: Increased serum interferon-beta after radiation, together with early dynamic changes in blood T cell clones, were reported to be the strongest predictors of response. After treatment with radiotherapy and ipilimumab, TCR clones that originated in tumors expanded in peripheral blood.

V is cut back by 2 bases and J by 10 bases, with 13 bases in the junction unmatched. The germline V gene provides CDR1 SQVTM and CDR2 ANQGSEA. There are 15 amino acids in the CDR3, from cysteine to phenylalanine inclusive. The kept DNA is CDR3 alone, 45 bases in frame from the first base. In this study, focal radiation therapy paired with CTLA-4 blockade (ipilimumab) was tested in patients who had chemo-refractory metastatic non-small-cell lung cancer. Libraries were built with the immunoSEQ multiplex PCR assay. TCRdb carries this immuneACCESS record with in-frame sequences only. Its versions omit some clonotypes, under half of them owing to an unresolved V gene in the studies checked, with the rest unexplained. The sample yields 51,000 or so clones; approximately 76% were counted once. The top ten hold around 10% of the sample. Of note for this clone: The specificity of this receptor is unknown. The input lacks base qualities; no much larger clone sits a single base away.

The chain uses TRBV29-1 and TRBJ2-1, with TRBD1 identical over 8 junction bases. The TCR comes from a human donor with non-small cell lung cancer who had stable disease on radiotherapy plus ipilimumab. Sequences were derived from peripheral blood, sampled from a patient treated with radiotherapy plus ipilimumab. The base sequence is TGCAGCGTTGAAAGGGGACAGGTCGCAAGTAACGAGCAGTTCTTC. This sequence encodes CSVERGQVASNEQFF.